This TCR beta chain is from a study of T cells in localized non-small cell lung cancer. Study outcomes and limitations: Longer overall survival accompanied higher blood T cell density. Maximal T cell clonality occurred in uninvolved adjacent lung, with tumor ranking below it. There were a median around 53 of the top 100 tumor clones appearing in adjacent lung.

As concerns this clone: As yet, its antigen is unknown.

Measured with immunoSEQ multiplex PCR; TCRdb has only the in-frame clones, and not every one. The table lists 30,000 to 45,000 clones, over 80% of them singletons, with less than 3.5% in the top ten. Sequencing was performed on peripheral blood, taken before any cancer treatment. The TCR comes from a woman aged 40-70 years with stage I lung adenocarcinoma.

CDR3 DNA sequence: TGTGCCATCAGTGAGCGGGAACCGAACACCGGGGAGCTGTTTTTT. It specifies CAISEREPNTGELFF. The chain couples TRBV10-3 to TRBJ2-2, with a tentative D call TRBD2 (5 bases). The V end lost 2 bases, the J end lost 0 bases, and 7 bases lay between the germline ends. Germline values: CDR1 ENHRY, CDR2 SYGVKD. The CDR3 has 15 residues.